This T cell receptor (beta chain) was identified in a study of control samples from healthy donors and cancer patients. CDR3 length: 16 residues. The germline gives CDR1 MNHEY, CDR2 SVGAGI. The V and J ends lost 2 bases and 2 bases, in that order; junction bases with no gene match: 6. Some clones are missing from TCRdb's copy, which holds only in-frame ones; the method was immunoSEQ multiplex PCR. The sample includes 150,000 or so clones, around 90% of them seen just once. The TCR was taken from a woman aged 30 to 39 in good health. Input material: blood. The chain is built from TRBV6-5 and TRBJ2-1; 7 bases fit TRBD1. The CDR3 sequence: CASSYNRQGPYNEQFF. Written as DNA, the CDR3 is TGTGCCAGCAGTTACAACAGACAGGGACCCTACAATGAGCAGTTCTTC.